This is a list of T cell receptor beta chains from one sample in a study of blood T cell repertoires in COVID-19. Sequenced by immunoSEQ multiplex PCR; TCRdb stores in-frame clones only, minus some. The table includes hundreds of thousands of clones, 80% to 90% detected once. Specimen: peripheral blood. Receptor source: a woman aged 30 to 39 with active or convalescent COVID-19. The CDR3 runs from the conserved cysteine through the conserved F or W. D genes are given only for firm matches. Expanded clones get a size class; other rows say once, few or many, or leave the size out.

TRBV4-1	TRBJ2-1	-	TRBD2	TGCGCCAGCAGCCAAGGACTAGCGGGAGGGCGGTACAATGAGCAGTTCTTC	CASSQGLAGGRYNEQFF
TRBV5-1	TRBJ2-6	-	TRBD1	TGCGCCCGCAGCGACCGGGGGACAGGGGGCGTCACTGGGGCCAACGTCCTGACTTTC	CARSDRGTGGVTGANVLTF
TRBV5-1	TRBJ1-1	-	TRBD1	TGCGCCAGCAGCTTCCAATCTTCCGGGACAGCCAACACTGAAGCTTTCTTT	CASSFQSSGTANTEAFF
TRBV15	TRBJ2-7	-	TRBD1	TGTGCCACCAGCAGGGACAGGAAGACCTACGAGCAGTACTTC	CATSRDRKTYEQYF
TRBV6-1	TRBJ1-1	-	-	TGTGCCAGCAGTGAACCCGTTACAGGGATTAGGACTGAAGCTTTCTTT	CASSEPVTGIRTEAFF
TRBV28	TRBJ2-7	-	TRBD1	TGTGCCAGCAGCCCCGTCGATTCAGGGACAGGGTTTCGTTACGAGCAGTACTTC	CASSPVDSGTGFRYEQYF
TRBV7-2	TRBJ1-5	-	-	TGTGCCAGCAGCAGCTCGAGGGGAGGTCAGCCCCAGCATTTT	CASSSSRGGQPQHF
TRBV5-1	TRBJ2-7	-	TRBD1	TGCGCCAGCAGCTTGGGGACAGGGCCACCAGAGCAGTACTTC	CASSLGTGPPEQYF
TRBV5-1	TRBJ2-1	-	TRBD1	TGCGCCAGCAGCACCGGGACAGGAGTAAATGAGCAGTTCTTC	CASSTGTGVNEQFF
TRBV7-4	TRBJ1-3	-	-	TGTGCCAGCAGCTACGCCGGACAGAAAAACACCATATATTTT	CASSYAGQKNTIYF
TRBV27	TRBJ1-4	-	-	TGTGCCAGCAGTTCCCAGGGTTTTGCTAATGAAAAACTGTTTTTT	CASSSQGFANEKLFF
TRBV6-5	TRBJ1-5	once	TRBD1	TGTGCCAGCAGGAACGGACAGGGAGGTCAGCCCCAGCATTTT	CASRNGQGGQPQHF
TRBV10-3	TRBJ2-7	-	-	TGTGCCATCAGTCCGCCGCGTCTCGGGGGACCTTTGGTTGACGAGCAGTACTTC	CAISPPRLGGPLVDEQYF
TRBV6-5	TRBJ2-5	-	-	TGTGCCAGCAGTTCCCCGGGTGAGACCCAGTACTTC	CASSSPGETQYF
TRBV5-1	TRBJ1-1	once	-	TGCGCCAGCAGCTTGGAGGCAGGGCGAACTGAAGCTTTCTTT	CASSLEAGRTEAFF